This T cell receptor beta chain was observed in a study of T cells in localized non-small cell lung cancer. General observations from the study: Measurement of T cell clonality placed uninvolved adjacent lung highest, above the level in tumor.

The table came from immunoSEQ multiplex PCR; TCRdb's copy has only in-frame clones and leaves some out. The profile shows over 15,000 clones, 89% of them singletons. This clone was recorded once. Its antigen is unidentified. CDR1 is MNHNY and CDR2 is SVGAGI in the germline V gene (reference sequence). The V and J ends lost 7 bases and 11 bases respectively, with 12 bases between them. The length of the CDR3 is 11 residues. This clonotype originated in a female donor over 55 with stage III squamous cell lung carcinoma. This chain joins TRBV6-6 and TRBJ2-1, with D unclear. The input for sequencing was peripheral blood, taken before any cancer treatment. Here the CDR3 DNA reads TGTGCCAGCAACCTGAATGGACAGCAGTTCTTC. It codes for CASNLNGQQFF.